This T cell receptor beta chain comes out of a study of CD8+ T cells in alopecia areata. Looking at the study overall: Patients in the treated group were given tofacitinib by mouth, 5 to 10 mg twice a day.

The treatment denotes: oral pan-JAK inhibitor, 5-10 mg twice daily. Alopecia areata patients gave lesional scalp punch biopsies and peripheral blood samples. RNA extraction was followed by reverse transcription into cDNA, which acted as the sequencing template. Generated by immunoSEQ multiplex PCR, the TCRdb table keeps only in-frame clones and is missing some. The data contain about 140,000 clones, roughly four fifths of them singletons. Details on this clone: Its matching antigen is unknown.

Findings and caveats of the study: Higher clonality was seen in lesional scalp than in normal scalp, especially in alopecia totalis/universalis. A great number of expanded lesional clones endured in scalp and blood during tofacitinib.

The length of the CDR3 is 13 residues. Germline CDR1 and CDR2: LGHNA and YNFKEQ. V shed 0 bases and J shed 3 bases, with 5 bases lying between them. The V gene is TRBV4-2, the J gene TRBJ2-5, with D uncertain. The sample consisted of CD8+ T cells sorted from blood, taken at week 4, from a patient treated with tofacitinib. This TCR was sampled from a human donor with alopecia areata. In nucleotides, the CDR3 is TGTGCCAGCAGCCAAGACAAGAAAGAGACCCAGTACTTC. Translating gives CASSQDKKETQYF.